These 19 T cell receptor beta chains came from one sample sequenced in a study of shared clonotypes between healthy human individuals. The assay was immunoSEQ multiplex PCR, and TCRdb's table has in-frame clones only and misses some. The sample includes some 1,400,000 clones, roughly 97% of them seen just once. Sequencing input: naive CD4+ T cells sorted from blood. Subset noted: CD45RA+ positively selected. The source is a man aged 25 to 40 in good health.

V gene TRBV18 combines with J gene TRBJ1-1, with D tentatively TRBD1 (6 bases). Germline V gene sequence: CDR1 KGHSH, CDR2 LQKENI. V was pared by 3 bases and J by 5 bases, with 13 bases between. The CDR3 length is 14 residues. CDR3 nucleotide sequence: TGTGCCAGCTCACCGGGGGGGCGAAGGACTGAAGCTTTCTTT. It is translated as CASSPGGRRTEAFF.

The chain carries TRBV29-1 and TRBJ2-2, with 8 bases aligning to TRBD2. CDR3 length: 13 residues. J was trimmed by 5 bases and V by 3 bases; bases with no gene match: 2. Looked up from germline, CDR1 is SQVTM and CDR2 is ANQGSEA. CDR3 residues: CSVDAGGTGELFF. CDR3 nucleotides: TGCAGCGTTGACGCGGGAGGAACCGGGGAGCTGTTTTTT.

V gene TRBV27 combines with J gene TRBJ1-3; D is ambiguous. Germline assignment: CDR1 MNHEY and CDR2 SMNVEV (reference sequence). V dropped 2 bases and J dropped 0 bases, with 11 bases sitting between them. This CDR3 comprises 16 residues. Written as DNA, the CDR3 is TGTGCCAGCAGTTTAAAACACCCTATCTCTGGAAACACCATATATTTT. It is translated as CASSLKHPISGNTIYF.

A note on this clone: At one end the junction does not follow the germline gene, possibly because of a read error. The rearrangement joins TRBV30 to TRBJ2-1; 9 nucleotides align to TRBD1. There are 11 residues in the CDR3. Germline loops: CDR1 GTSNPN, CDR2 SVGIG (reference sequence). The CDR3 sequence is CAWSTGGAYLF. As DNA, the CDR3 is TGTGCCTGGAGTACAGGGGGCGCGTACCTCTTC. The complete variable domain, with remaining parts taken from reference TRBV30 and TRBJ2-1, reads SQTIHQWPATLVQPVGSPLSLECTVEGTSNPNLYWYRQAAGRGLQLLFYSVGIGQISSEVPQNLSASRPQDRQFILSSKKLLLSDSGFYLCAWSTGGAYLFGPGTRLTVL.

The chain has TRBV5-4 and TRBJ1-2, with no clear D. The germline V gene has CDR1 SGHNT and CDR2 YYREEE (reference sequence). CDR3 length: 15 residues. Trimming removed 4 bases at V and 2 bases at J, with 15 bases between. CDR3 DNA: TGTGCCAGCAGCCCCCGTCCGAAGGGAAACTATGGCTACACCTTC. Amino acid sequence: CASSPRPKGNYGYTF.

On this clone: Additional DNA sequences in this sample encode the identical CDR3. The CDR3 DNA sequence: TGTGCCAGTAGTATTCTGGCAGGTGGTAGCACAGATACGCAGTATTTT. It is translated as CASSILAGGSTDTQYF. The chain is built from TRBV19 and TRBJ2-3; D remains unclear. Germline lookup yields CDR1 LNHDA and CDR2 SQIVND (reference sequence). This CDR3 region has 16 residues. V gave up 3 bases and J gave up 0 bases, with 13 bases separating them. Combining the CDR3 with reference TRBV19 and TRBJ2-3 gives the whole variable domain DGGITQSPKYLFRKEGQNVTLSCEQNLNHDAMYWYRQDPGQGLRLIYYSQIVNDFQKGDIAEGYSVSREKKESFPLTVTSAQKNPTAFYLCASSILAGGSTDTQYFGPGTRLTVL.

The chain has TRBV4-1 and TRBJ2-2; possibly TRBD2 for D (5 bases). Germline CDR1 and CDR2: MGHRA and YSYEKL. The CDR3 consists of 16 residues. V was pared by 0 bases and J by 6 bases, with 14 bases between. The CDR3 loop is CASSQEDPGVAGELFF. The CDR3, as DNA: TGCGCCAGCAGCCAAGAGGACCCCGGGGTCGCCGGGGAGCTGTTTTTT.

This chain links TRBV19 with TRBJ1-5; 8 bases fit TRBD1. Germline values: CDR1 LNHDA, CDR2 SQIVND (reference sequence). The CDR3 is made up of 16 amino acids. With V trimmed by 10 bases and J by 6 bases, 17 bases remained unmatched. CDR3 protein: CATSTGGGQGGQPQHF. CDR3 nucleotides: TGTGCCACCAGTACGGGTGGCGGACAGGGCGGTCAGCCCCAGCATTTT.

The V and J genes are TRBV20-1 and TRBJ2-4; unclear D gene. The CDR3 is 11 amino acids. Germline-derived CDR1 and CDR2 are DFQATT and SNEGSKA (reference sequence). With 6 bases removed from V and 3 bases from J, the gap between germline ends came to 6 bases. This CDR3 reads CSATDKNIQYF. CDR3 in DNA: TGCAGTGCAACCGACAAAAACATTCAGTACTTC.

The rearrangement joins TRBV6-4 to TRBJ1-5; weak D call: TRBD1 (5 bases). In germline, CDR1 is MRHNA, CDR2 SNTAGT. The CDR3 runs to 14 residues. Deletions cut 2 bases from V and 5 bases from J, with 10 bases between. CDR3 sequence (DNA): TGTGCCAGCAGTGACGGGTTGGGACATCAGCCCCAGCATTTT. It encodes CASSDGLGHQPQHF.

This rearrangement joins TRBV2 to TRBJ2-7, with unresolved D. CDR1 SNHLY and CDR2 FYNNEI come from the germline V gene. Trimming pared 2 bases from V and 6 bases from J, leaving 11 bases between. The CDR3 spans 13 residues. As DNA, the CDR3 is TGTGCCAGCAGTGAATGGAGTGGCGGCGAGCAGTACTTC. It is translated as CASSEWSGGEQYF.

This chain links TRBV11-2 with TRBJ2-5, with 7 bases identical to TRBD1. Trimming removed 0 bases from V and 5 bases from J; junction bases left unmatched: 6. Germline loops: CDR1 SGHAT, CDR2 FQNNGV. This CDR3 is built from 15 residues. The DNA for the CDR3 is TGTGCCAGCAGCTTAGATCACAGGGGACGGGAGACCCAGTACTTC. This gives the protein CASSLDHRGRETQYF.

This chain joins TRBV27 and TRBJ2-7, with TRBD1 as a possible D gene (6 bases). CDR3 size: 14 residues. Germline lookup yields CDR1 MNHEY and CDR2 SMNVEV (reference sequence). V lost 3 bases and J 2 bases, leaving 11 bases between the germline ends. CDR3 nucleotides: TGTGCCAGCAGTTTCCGGACAGCCCCCTACGAGCAGTACTTC. Its translation is CASSFRTAPYEQYF.

The chain joins TRBV6-5 to TRBJ1-2; D uncertain. This CDR3 comprises 14 residues. Germline V CDR1 and CDR2: MNHEY, SVGAGI. The V and J ends lost 4 bases and 4 bases respectively, with 13 bases between them. The CDR3 DNA reads TGTGCCAGCAGTTCCTCGACGGCCGCCTATGGCTACACCTTC. It encodes CASSSSTAAYGYTF.

The genes are TRBV5-6 and TRBJ2-5; D remains unclear. Germline values: CDR1 SGHDT, CDR2 YYEEEE. Trimming removed 1 base at V and 5 bases at J, with 6 bases between. CDR3 length: 12 residues. CDR3 nucleotides: TGTGCCAGCAGCTTGCCTCTCGAGACCCAGTACTTC. Its translation: CASSLPLETQYF.

Note on this clone: Other DNA sequences within the sample encode an identical CDR3. This sequence joins TRBV9 and TRBJ2-3; no reliable D call. V lost 3 bases and J 3 bases, leaving 5 bases between the germline ends. This CDR3 comprises 12 residues. Germline CDR1 is SGDLS and CDR2 is YYNGEE. For the CDR3, the DNA is TGTGCCAGCAGCGCCGATACAGATACGCAGTATTTT. Its translation: CASSADTDTQYF.

To note about this clone: One end of the junction fails to match germline, which may point to a read error. CDR3 loop: CASSLIRTRTSSYEQCF. The CDR3 nucleotides read TGTGCCAGCTCACTTATCCGGACAAGAACTAGCTCCTACGAGCAGTGCTTC. The chain is built from TRBV18 and TRBJ2-7; possibly TRBD2 for D (6 bases). From germline, CDR1 is KGHSH and CDR2 LQKENI. CDR3 length: 17 amino acids.

The V call is TRBV7-8, the J call TRBJ2-1, with D unresolved. The V gene's germline CDR1 is SGHVS and CDR2 FQNEAQ. Trimming left V 2 bases short and J 0 bases short, with 11 bases between. This CDR3 region has 16 residues. The CDR3 sequence is CASSLKLPSSYNEQFF. The CDR3 region has the DNA TGTGCCAGCAGCTTAAAGCTACCGAGCTCCTACAATGAGCAGTTCTTC.

This sequence joins TRBV30 and TRBJ1-4; D might be TRBD1 (6 bases). V dropped 0 bases and J dropped 8 bases, with 16 bases sitting between them. This CDR3 region has 15 residues. Germline CDR1 is GTSNPN and CDR2 is SVGIG (reference sequence). CDR3 region: CAWSVRWGREEKLFF. DNA for the CDR3: TGTGCCTGGAGTGTACGGTGGGGGCGCGAGGAAAAACTGTTTTTT. Based on the CDR3 plus reference TRBV30 and TRBJ1-4, the full variable domain is SQTIHQWPATLVQPVGSPLSLECTVEGTSNPNLYWYRQAAGRGLQLLFYSVGIGQISSEVPQNLSASRPQDRQFILSSKKLLLSDSGFYLCAWSVRWGREEKLFFGSGTQLSVL.